This is a list of T cell receptor beta chains from one sample in a study of cytomegalovirus exposure and HLA in healthy donors. Only in-frame clones appear in the TCRdb table, and some are missing; sequencing was by immunoSEQ multiplex PCR. This sample's table reports 35,000 to 45,000 clones. The sample taken for sequencing was PBMCs. All receptors come from a man in his forties or fifties in good health and CMV-seropositive. Both conserved end residues are part of each CDR3. A D gene is named only where the DNA matches it firmly.

j_call d_call v_call cdr3_length cdr3_aa cdr3_nt
TRBJ2-5 TRBD1 TRBV9 13 CASSPMGQGTQYF TGTGCCAGCAGCCCGATGGGACAGGGGACCCAGTACTTC
TRBJ2-7 TRBD2 TRBV7-6 15 CASSLDAGVLYEQYF TGTGCCAGCAGCTTAGACGCGGGAGTCCTCTACGAGCAGTACTTC
TRBJ2-2 TRBD2 TRBV5-1 15 CASSPGLAGAGELFF TGCGCCAGCAGCCCCGGACTAGCGGGAGCCGGGGAGCTGTTTTTT
TRBJ2-3 - TRBV29-1 11 CSVERSDTQYF TGCAGCGTTGAGCGGTCAGATACGCAGTATTTT
TRBJ2-1 - TRBV5-5 16 CASSQRDSYSYNEQFF TGTGCCAGCAGCCAACGTGACAGCTATTCCTACAATGAGCAGTTCTTC
TRBJ2-7 - TRBV6-5 15 CASSYSWQGTYEQYF TGTGCCAGCTCCTACTCTTGGCAGGGTACCTACGAGCAGTACTTC
TRBJ2-5 - TRBV19 13 CASRGPPGETQYF TGTGCCAGTCGTGGTCCTCCGGGGGAGACCCAGTACTTC
TRBJ2-7 - TRBV19 15 CASSIGSHQTYEQYF TGTGCCAGTAGTATAGGGTCACACCAAACCTACGAGCAGTACTTC
TRBJ2-1 - TRBV5-1 16 CASSRLTQPNYNEQFF TGCGCCAGCAGCAGATTGACACAACCTAATTACAATGAGCAGTTCTTC
TRBJ2-7 - TRBV7-2 13 CASSLTEVYEQYF TGTGCCAGCAGCTTAACCGAGGTCTACGAGCAGTACTTC
TRBJ1-1 TRBD1 TRBV6-4 14 CASSDTDRGTEAFF TGTGCCAGCAGTGACACCGACAGGGGCACTGAAGCTTTCTTT
TRBJ1-2 - TRBV6-1 15 CASSERVGVNYGYTF TGTGCCAGCAGTGAACGGGTAGGGGTTAACTATGGCTACACCTTC
TRBJ2-5 TRBD2 TRBV7-9 17 CASSSPGRGLAGETQYF TGTGCCAGCAGCTCCCCGGGACGGGGACTAGCGGGAGAGACCCAGTACTTC
TRBJ2-7 TRBD1 TRBV10-3 14 CATQGTEGSYEQYF TGTGCCACTCAGGGGACAGAGGGCTCCTACGAGCAGTACTTC
TRBJ2-7 - TRBV25-1 12 CASRDWRYEQYF TGTGCCAGTCGGGACTGGAGATACGAGCAGTACTTC
TRBJ2-5 - TRBV6-1 15 CASSEGPTPMETQYF TGTGCCAGCAGTGAAGGCCCTACGCCCATGGAGACCCAGTACTTC
TRBJ2-7 TRBD2 TRBV5-4 16 CASSTRWTSGRNEQYF TGTGCCAGCAGCACGCGGTGGACTAGCGGGAGAAACGAGCAGTACTTC
TRBJ2-7 TRBD1 TRBV4-1 14 CASSLGQGEYEQYF TGCGCCAGCAGCCTCGGACAGGGGGAGTACGAGCAGTACTTC
TRBJ2-3 TRBD2 TRBV7-2 15 CASRTSGRRVDTQYF TGTGCCAGCCGGACTAGCGGGAGGAGGGTCGATACGCAGTATTTT
TRBJ1-2 - TRBV6-5 14 CASSYAALGGGYTF TGTGCCAGCAGTTACGCCGCTCTCGGGGGTGGCTACACCTTC
TRBJ2-1 TRBD2 TRBV12-5 21 CASGLVSRTSGRAMRRNEQFF TGTGCTAGTGGTTTGGTGTCCCGGACTAGCGGGAGGGCCATGAGAAGGAATGAGCAGTTCTTC
TRBJ1-5 - TRBV19 11 CASSQDPPQHF TGTGCCAGTAGTCAGGATCCTCCCCAGCATTTT
TRBJ2-1 TRBD2 TRBV2 16 CASSPKGLAGGDEQFF TGTGCCAGCAGCCCCAAGGGACTAGCGGGGGGGGATGAGCAGTTCTTC
TRBJ2-1 TRBD2 TRBV11-2 14 CASTAGTSSDEQFF TGTGCCAGCACAGCCGGGACTAGCTCCGATGAGCAGTTCTTC
TRBJ2-3 TRBD1 TRBV9 16 CASSVGPGGKTDTQYF TGTGCCAGCAGCGTAGGCCCAGGGGGCAAAACAGATACGCAGTATTTT
TRBJ1-5 TRBD1 TRBV19 16 CASSMGQGQNGQPQHF TGTGCCAGTAGTATGGGACAGGGCCAGAATGGCCAGCCCCAGCATTTT
TRBJ2-1 TRBD2 TRBV7-9 15 CASSSGTSRYNEQFF TGTGCCAGCAGCTCCGGGACTAGCCGGTACAATGAGCAGTTCTTC
TRBJ2-1 - TRBV19 14 CASRGHPSYNEQFF TGTGCCAGTAGAGGACACCCCTCCTACAATGAGCAGTTCTTC
TRBJ2-5 - TRBV19 12 CASSIEPTRKYF TGTGCCAGTAGTATAGAACCGACACGGAAGTACTTC
TRBJ2-7 TRBD1 TRBV5-1 15 CASSSQGSFSYEQYF TGCGCCAGCAGCTCACAGGGGTCCTTCTCCTACGAGCAGTACTTC
TRBJ1-1 - TRBV9 14 CASSPGDMNTEAFF TGTGCCAGCAGCCCAGGCGATATGAACACTGAAGCTTTCTTT
TRBJ1-3 - TRBV13 18 CASSLIGRTGPSGNTIYF TGTGCCAGCAGCTTAATCGGCCGTACAGGGCCAAGCGGAAACACCATATATTTT
TRBJ1-5 - TRBV2 14 CASSEREERQPQHF TGTGCCAGCAGTGAGAGGGAGGAGCGTCAGCCCCAGCATTTT
TRBJ2-1 - TRBV6-5 15 CASSYWGETDNEQFF TGTGCCAGCAGTTACTGGGGGGAGACAGACAATGAGCAGTTCTTC
TRBJ2-1 - TRBV18 13 CASSPLEQSRAFF TGTGCCAGCTCACCACTGGAGCAGTCACGTGCGTTCTTC
TRBJ1-5 - TRBV4-1 15 CASSQWAGGDQPQHF TGCGCCAGCAGCCAATGGGCGGGCGGGGATCAGCCCCAGCATTTT
TRBJ2-1 - TRBV2 12 CASSLGENEQFF TGTGCCAGCAGTCTAGGAGAAAATGAGCAGTTCTTC
TRBJ2-7 - TRBV6-6 13 CASSPGTFYEQYF TGTGCCAGCAGTCCCGGGACTTTCTACGAGCAGTACTTC
TRBJ1-1 - TRBV7-9 14 CASSLQGRNTEAFF TGTGCCAGCAGCTTACAGGGAAGGAACACTGAAGCTTTCTTT
TRBJ2-7 - TRBV10-3 12 CAISDSLYEQYF TGTGCCATCAGTGATTCTCTTTACGAGCAGTACTTC
TRBJ2-1 TRBD2 TRBV6-6 16 CASSFGSGGPGDEQFF TGTGCCAGCAGTTTTGGATCGGGAGGGCCAGGGGATGAGCAGTTCTTC
TRBJ1-3 - TRBV6-5 13 CASSYRGGNTIYF TGTGCCAGCAGTTACCGGGGAGGAAACACCATATATTTT
TRBJ2-1 - TRBV4-1 15 CASSREYSDATEQFF TGCGCCAGCAGCCGGGAGTATTCAGACGCCACTGAGCAGTTCTTC
TRBJ2-3 - TRBV27 15 CASSLRGTSTDTQYF TGTGCCAGCAGTTTACGCGGCACTAGCACAGATACGCAGTATTTT
TRBJ1-1 TRBD1 TRBV5-1 13 CASSSTGGPEAFF TGCGCCAGCAGCTCGACAGGGGGCCCTGAAGCTTTCTTT
TRBJ2-7 TRBD2 TRBV6-1 12 CASRRESYEQYF TGTGCCAGCAGGCGGGAGTCCTACGAGCAGTACTTC
TRBJ1-5 - TRBV30 13 CAWTGAPNQPQHF TGTGCCTGGACAGGGGCTCCCAATCAGCCCCAGCATTTT
TRBJ2-3 TRBD2 TRBV29-1 13 CSVPAGGTDTQYF TGCAGCGTCCCAGCGGGAGGAACAGATACGCAGTATTTT
TRBJ2-3 TRBD2 TRBV7-3 16 CASSLGLAGAGDTQYF TGTGCCAGCAGCTTAGGGCTAGCGGGAGCTGGAGATACGCAGTATTTT
TRBJ2-3 TRBD2 TRBV18 18 CASSPLLAGLSSTDTQYF TGTGCCAGCTCACCACTATTAGCGGGATTATCTAGCACAGATACGCAGTATTTT
TRBJ2-7 - TRBV5-6 13 CASSFQGPYEQYF TGTGCCAGCAGCTTTCAGGGGCCCTACGAGCAGTACTTC
TRBJ2-7 TRBD2 TRBV5-6 15 CASSSWTSGKYEQYF TGTGCCAGCAGCTCATGGACTAGCGGGAAGTACGAGCAGTACTTC
TRBJ2-5 TRBD1 TRBV27 13 CASSFRTGSEQYF TGTGCCAGCAGTTTTAGGACAGGGTCCGAACAGTACTTC
TRBJ2-1 - TRBV5-5 12 CASSPLRGEQFF TGTGCCAGCAGCCCTCTGCGGGGTGAGCAGTTCTTC
TRBJ2-1 - TRBV7-2 11 CGPGVNNEQFF TGTGGCCCGGGGGTAAACAATGAGCAGTTCTTC
TRBJ2-5 TRBD1 TRBV5-4 13 CASSTGQGAAQYF TGTGCCAGCAGCACCGGACAGGGGGCGGCCCAGTACTTC
TRBJ1-2 TRBD1 TRBV12-5 15 CASGLAHRQGHGYTF TGTGCTAGTGGTTTAGCCCACCGACAGGGGCATGGCTACACCTTC